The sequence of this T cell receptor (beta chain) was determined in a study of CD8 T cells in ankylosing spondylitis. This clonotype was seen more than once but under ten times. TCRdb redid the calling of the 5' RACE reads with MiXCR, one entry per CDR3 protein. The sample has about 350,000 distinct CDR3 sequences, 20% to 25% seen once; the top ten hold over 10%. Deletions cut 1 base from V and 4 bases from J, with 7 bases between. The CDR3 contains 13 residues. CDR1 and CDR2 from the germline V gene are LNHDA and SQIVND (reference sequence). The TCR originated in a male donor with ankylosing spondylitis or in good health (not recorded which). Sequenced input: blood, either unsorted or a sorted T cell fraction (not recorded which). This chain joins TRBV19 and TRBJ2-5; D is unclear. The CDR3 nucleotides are TGTGCCAGTAGTATAGGAGCCGGAGAGACCCAGTACTTC. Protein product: CASSIGAGETQYF.